Presented here are 18 T cell receptor beta chains from one specimen sequenced in a study of blood T cell repertoires in COVID-19. Profiling relied on immunoSEQ multiplex PCR, and the TCRdb table lists in-frame clones only, not all of them. The sample lists about 75,000 clones; roughly 88% were seen once. The sequencing input was peripheral blood. The receptors shown here come from a woman in her forties or fifties with acute or convalescent COVID-19.

The chain recombines TRBV5-6 with TRBJ2-7; 12 bases map to TRBD2. The germline V gene has CDR1 SGHDT and CDR2 YYEEEE. With V trimmed by 4 bases and J by 4 bases, 9 bases remained unmatched. The CDR3 runs 16 residues. CDR3 nucleotides: TGTGCCAGCAGCCCCCCCGGACTAGCGGGACGGTACGAGCAGTACTTC. Its translation: CASSPPGLAGRYEQYF.

The V and J genes are TRBV7-6 and TRBJ2-2; 11 bases map to TRBD1. V was pared by 4 bases and J by 3 bases, with 1 base of the junction left unmatched. The germline CDR1 and CDR2 sequences are SGHVS and FNYEAQ. The CDR3 sequence is 15 residues long. As DNA, the CDR3 is TGTGCCAGCAGCTCGGACAGGGGGCACACCGGGGAGCTGTTTTTT. Translated, it gives CASSSDRGHTGELFF. Supplemented by reference TRBV7-6 and TRBJ2-2, the full variable domain reads GAGVSQSPRYKVTKRGQDVALRCDPISGHVSLYWYRQALGQGPEFLTYFNYEAQQDKSGLPNDRFSAERPEGSISTLTIQRTEQRDSAMYRCASSSDRGHTGELFFGEGSRLTVL.

The chain has TRBV29-1 and TRBJ2-4; 7 nucleotides match TRBD1. V shed 4 bases, J shed 0 bases, and the junction held 3 bases outside the gene matches. Germline CDR1 is SQVTM and CDR2 is ANQGSEA. CDR3 size: 14 residues. This CDR3 reads CSVVGQLAKNIQYF. In DNA form, the CDR3 reads TGCAGCGTTGTGGGACAGCTAGCCAAAAACATTCAGTACTTC.

This chain connects TRBV6-9 to TRBJ2-2, with TRBD1 matching over 7 bases. The CDR3 has 16 residues. J gave up 2 bases and V 0 bases, and 3 bases lay outside the gene matches. The germline V gene encodes CDR1 MNHGY and CDR2 SVAAGI. The CDR3 spells CASSYSRDRNTGELFF. The CDR3 nucleotides read TGTGCCAGCAGTTATTCCCGGGACAGAAACACCGGGGAGCTGTTTTTT.

V and J are TRBV10-3 and TRBJ2-7; 8 positions agree with TRBD1. The CDR3 loop spans 14 amino acids. CDR1 and CDR2 from the germline V gene are ENHRY and SYGVKD. V dropped 3 bases and J dropped 3; count of bases not matched to a gene: 4. This chain's CDR3 is CAISERTGNYEQYF. The DNA for the CDR3 is TGTGCCATCAGTGAAAGGACAGGGAACTACGAGCAGTACTTC.

CDR3 protein: CASRLTGVYGYTF. The CDR3 region has the DNA TGTGCCAGCAGACTTACAGGGGTCTATGGCTACACCTTC. The rearrangement uses TRBV14 and TRBJ1-2; TRBD1 aligns across 7 bases. Germline V gene sequence: CDR1 SGHDN, CDR2 FVKESK. This CDR3 has 13 residues. J was trimmed by 4 bases and V by 6 bases; bases with no gene match: 5.

J is TRBJ2-4 and V is TRBV30; 9 bases match TRBD1. The CDR3 runs 13 residues. The germline V gene has CDR1 GTSNPN and CDR2 SVGIG (reference sequence). Losses at the gene ends were 3 bases for V and 8 bases for J; bases not matched to a gene: 5. CDR3 sequence: CAWRWTGADIQYF. The CDR3 DNA is TGTGCCTGGAGATGGACAGGGGCGGACATTCAGTACTTC.

The chain carries TRBV7-9 and TRBJ1-2; no reliable D call. The CDR3 consists of 14 residues. The V and J ends lost 5 bases and 2 bases respectively, with 12 bases between them. The germline V gene encodes CDR1 SEHNR and CDR2 FQNEAQ (reference sequence). The CDR3 sequence is CASSTAAANYGYTF. CDR3 sequence (DNA): TGTGCCAGCAGCACAGCAGCGGCCAACTATGGCTACACCTTC.

The gene calls are TRBV28 and TRBJ1-1; 7 positions agree with TRBD1. V lost 7 bases, J lost 6 bases, and 8 bases stayed unmatched. This CDR3 comprises 13 residues. CDR1 MDHEN and CDR2 SYDVKM come from the germline V gene. Written as DNA, the CDR3 is TGTGCCAGCACCCGTGAGACAGGGTCTGAAGCTTTCTTT. Residues: CASTRETGSEAFF.

There are a few counts of this clone. The chain couples TRBV19 to TRBJ1-1; D unclear. The V end lost 0 bases, the J end lost 9 bases, and 14 bases lay between the germline ends. Germline loops: CDR1 LNHDA, CDR2 SQIVND (reference sequence). The CDR3 covers 14 residues. This chain's CDR3 is CASSIDRNAHQAFF. The CDR3 region has the DNA TGTGCCAGTAGTATAGATCGAAACGCACACCAAGCTTTCTTT.

The chain combines TRBV18 with TRBJ1-5; D is unresolved. Trimming removed 3 bases from V and 2 bases from J, with 11 bases in between. This CDR3 is 15 amino acids long. Germline V CDR1 and CDR2: KGHSH, LQKENI. CDR3 protein: CASSPSGRGNQPQHF. CDR3 in DNA: TGTGCCAGCTCACCCTCGGGAAGGGGCAATCAGCCCCAGCATTTT.

The V call is TRBV7-2, the J call TRBJ2-7, with 9 bases identical to TRBD1. This CDR3 region has 15 residues. The V gene end was trimmed by 6 bases and the J gene end by 4 bases; junction bases not matched to a gene: 10. Germline V gene sequence: CDR1 SGHTA, CDR2 FQGNSA. The CDR3 loop is CASRFDRGYFYEQYF. The CDR3 nucleotides are TGTGCCAGCAGGTTTGACAGGGGGTATTTTTACGAGCAGTACTTC. The whole variable domain, filled in from reference TRBV7-2 and TRBJ2-7, reads GAGVSQSPSNKVTEKGKDVELRCDPISGHTALYWYRQSLGQGLEFLIYFQGNSAPDKSGLPSDRFSAERTGGSVSTLTIQRTQQEDSAVYLCASRFDRGYFYEQYFGPGTRLTVT.

The chain has TRBV2 and TRBJ1-6; 9 bases are shared with TRBD1. The ends lost 4 bases at V and 6 bases at J; junction bases unmatched: 4. Germline V CDR1 and CDR2: SNHLY, FYNNEI. The CDR3 covers 15 residues. CDR3 residues: CASSGGTGFNSPLHF. The CDR3 DNA is TGTGCCAGCAGTGGGGGGACAGGGTTTAATTCACCCCTCCACTTT. Full variable domain (outside the CDR3, taken from reference TRBV2 and TRBJ1-6): EPEVTQTPSHQVTQMGQEVILRCVPISNHLYFYWYRQILGQKVEFLVSFYNNEISEKSEIFDDQFSVERPDGSNFTLKIRSTKLEDSAMYFCASSGGTGFNSPLHFGNGTRLTVT.

The chain combines TRBV7-8 with TRBJ2-2, with D possibly being TRBD1 (5 bases). This CDR3 region has 17 residues. Trimming pared 2 bases from V and 1 base from J, leaving 14 bases between. Germline assignment: CDR1 SGHVS and CDR2 FQNEAQ. CDR3 in DNA: TGTGCCAGCAGCTTAAGGAGCCGACAGTTGAACACCGGGGAGCTGTTTTTT. Translation: CASSLRSRQLNTGELFF.

J is TRBJ2-1 and V is TRBV9, with D unclear. The CDR3 totals 15 residues. V was trimmed by 0 bases and J by 4 bases, leaving 11 bases between them. Germline V lookup: CDR1 SGDLS, CDR2 YYNGEE. The DNA of the CDR3 is TGTGCCAGCAGCGTAGATCCCCTTACTTACAATGAGCAGTTCTTC. It specifies CASSVDPLTYNEQFF. Using reference TRBV9 and TRBJ2-1 for the parts outside the CDR3, the full variable domain is DSGVTQTPKHLITATGQRVTLRCSPRSGDLSVYWYQQSLDQGLQFLIQYYNGEERAKGNILERFSAQQFPDLHSELNLSSLELGDSALYFCASSVDPLTYNEQFFGPGTRLTVL.

The J gene is TRBJ2-7, the V gene TRBV7-9; no clear D gene. CDR1 and CDR2 (germline): SEHNR, FQNEAQ (reference sequence). V was trimmed by 5 bases and J by 3 bases, leaving 8 bases between them. The CDR3 loop spans 12 amino acids. The CDR3 nucleotides are TGTGCCAGCAGCCACTCCGTCTACGAGCAGTACTTC. This gives the protein CASSHSVYEQYF. Full variable domain (rest looked up from reference TRBV7-9 and TRBJ2-7): DTGVSQNPRHKITKRGQNVTFRCDPISEHNRLYWYRQTLGQGPEFLTYFQNEAQLEKSRLLSDRFSAERPKGSFSTLEIQRTEQGDSAMYLCASSHSVYEQYFGPGTRLTVT.

This clone came up once. This rearrangement joins TRBV7-2 to TRBJ2-1, with D unclear. In germline, CDR1 is SGHTA, CDR2 FQGNSA. V shed 1 base and J shed 0 bases, with 4 bases lying between them. There are 14 residues in the CDR3. DNA for the CDR3: TGTGCCAGCAGCTTAGAGAGCTCCTACAATGAGCAGTTCTTC. This translates into CASSLESSYNEQFF.

In its sample, this clone was seen once. V and J are TRBV5-1 and TRBJ2-3; maybe TRBD1 (6 bases). V dropped 4 bases and J dropped 4 bases, with 13 bases sitting between them. In germline, CDR1 is SGHRS, CDR2 YFSETQ. CDR3 length: 14 amino acids. The CDR3 region is CASSIQGWADTQYF. The CDR3 nucleotides are TGCGCCAGCAGCATACAGGGCTGGGCAGATACGCAGTATTTT. Filled out from reference TRBV5-1 and TRBJ2-3, the complete variable domain reads KAGVTQTPRYLIKTRGQQVTLSCSPISGHRSVSWYQQTPGQGLQFLFEYFSETQRNKGNFPGRFSGRQFSNSRSEMNVSTLELGDSALYLCASSIQGWADTQYFGPGTRLTVL.